A single T cell receptor beta chain is shown here with its context. The sample is drawn from a study of blood T cell repertoires in COVID-19. Whole-study context: T cells, B-cell-depleted T cells, or PBMCs provided the cDNA or gDNA that served as material.

Using immunoSEQ multiplex PCR, the repertoire was profiled, and TCRdb retains in-frame clones only, with some absent. The sample shows tens of thousands of clones, 83% of them seen only once. Germline assignment: CDR1 SGHVS and CDR2 FNYEAQ. The length of the CDR3 is 15 residues. V was cut by 5 bases and J by 5 bases, with 18 bases left in between. The gene calls are TRBV7-6 and TRBJ2-5; possible D gene TRBD2, 5 bases. The sequencing input was peripheral blood. The receptor comes from a man aged 50-59 years with acute or convalescent COVID-19. The CDR3 protein is CASSPRQSRGETQYF. CDR3 bases: TGTGCCAGCAGCCCCCGCCAGAGCAGAGGGGAGACCCAGTACTTC.